The 24 T cell receptor beta chains given below trace back to one sample, sequenced in a study of blood T cell repertoires in COVID-19. Libraries were prepared by immunoSEQ multiplex PCR; TCRdb keeps only in-frame clonotypes and omits some of them. The profile shows about 140,000 clones, over 75% of them singletons. Sequenced input: peripheral blood. These receptors all come from a middle-aged man with acute or convalescent COVID-19.

The chain has TRBV12-5 and TRBJ1-2, with 10 nucleotides matching TRBD1. Per the germline V gene, CDR1 is LGHNT and CDR2 is FRNRAP. With V trimmed by 0 bases and J by 0 bases, 13 bases remained unmatched. The CDR3 runs to 20 residues. CDR3 in amino acids: CASGLVQGRTGGLANYGYTF. The CDR3 bases are TGTGCTAGTGGTTTGGTACAAGGGAGGACAGGGGGATTAGCTAACTATGGCTACACCTTC.

The sample holds a few counts of this clone. The chain has TRBV29-1 and TRBJ2-7, with 11 positions matching TRBD1. CDR1 is SQVTM, CDR2 ANQGSEA, per germline. The CDR3 covers 14 residues. After removal of 4 bases from V and 5 bases from J, the junction contained 7 bases not matched to a gene. CDR3 nucleotide sequence: TGCAGCGTTGGCTGGACAGGGGGCTGGAACGAGCAGTACTTC. Amino acid sequence: CSVGWTGGWNEQYF.

The chain uses TRBV7-9 and TRBJ1-1; no clear D. Looked up from germline, CDR1 is SEHNR and CDR2 is FQNEAQ (reference sequence). Trimming stripped 2 bases from V and 4 bases from J, with 14 bases between. CDR3 length equals 15 residues. CDR3 amino acids: CASSLTRGRATEAFF. Written as DNA, the CDR3 is TGTGCCAGCAGCTTAACCCGAGGGAGGGCCACTGAAGCTTTCTTT.

Comments on this clone: One end of the junction varies from germline; a read error may be responsible. The V and J genes are TRBV6-5 and TRBJ1-5; the D is unclear. CDR3 size: 13 residues. CDR1 and CDR2 from the germline V gene are MNHEY and SVGAGI. The CDR3 loop reads CASSDSLDQPQHF. CDR3 sequence (DNA): TGTGCCAGCAGTGACTCATTAGATCAGCCCCAGCATTTT.

The chain is built from TRBV27 and TRBJ2-7; 9 bases agree with TRBD2. Germline V gene lookup returns CDR1 MNHEY and CDR2 SMNVEV (reference sequence). CDR3 length: 15 amino acids. The V and J ends lost 2 bases and 3 bases, in that order; junction bases with no gene match: 5. CDR3 amino acids: CASSLATSGVYEQYF. The CDR3 DNA is TGTGCCAGCAGTTTAGCGACTAGCGGAGTCTACGAGCAGTACTTC.

This clone occurred once. The chain recombines TRBV5-1 with TRBJ1-6, with D perhaps TRBD1 (5 bases). This CDR3 contains 16 residues. Germline V gene data show CDR1 as SGHRS and CDR2 as YFSETQ. Between the trimmed V and J ends, which lost 2 bases and 6 bases, there was a span of 15 bases. Written as DNA, the CDR3 is TGCGCCAGCAGCTTCTTCGGGACTCTAACTAATTCACCCCTCCACTTT. Translating it yields CASSFFGTLTNSPLHF.

This chain connects TRBV28 to TRBJ1-5; a weak D match, TRBD1 (6 bases). V shed 4 bases and J shed 6 bases, with 16 bases lying between them. The CDR3 runs to 15 residues. The germline CDR1 and CDR2 sequences are MDHEN and SYDVKM. The CDR3 here is CASSSPDRSFQPQHF. The CDR3 bases are TGTGCCAGCAGTTCCCCCGACAGGTCGTTTCAGCCCCAGCATTTT.

As for this clone: A read error may account for a junction end that differs from germline. The chain links TRBV9 to TRBJ2-2, with no clear D. Germline V lookup: CDR1 SGDLS, CDR2 YYNGEE. CDR3 length: 12 amino acids. CDR3 DNA: TGTGCCAGCAGCGCAAACATCGGGGAGCTGTTTTTT. Amino acids: CASSANIGELFF.

The CDR3 DNA follows: TGTGCCAGCAGCCAAGATTCTAGCGGGGGTGCAGATACGCAGTATTTT. Translation gives CASSQDSSGGADTQYF. This chain joins TRBV3-1 (or the pseudogene TRBV3-2) and TRBJ2-3, with 10 bases aligning to TRBD2. The CDR3 loop spans 16 amino acids. V was clipped by 0 bases and J by 4 bases; unmatched bases: 4. Germline V gene sequence: CDR1 LGHDT, CDR2 YNNKEL (reference sequence).

This chain links TRBV9 with TRBJ2-3, with 7 positions matching TRBD1. J gave up 0 bases and V 4 bases, and 5 bases lay outside the gene matches. CDR1 and CDR2 from the germline V gene are SGDLS and YYNGEE. The CDR3 sequence is 15 residues long. The CDR3 sequence: CASSPRGPSTDTQYF. The CDR3 DNA reads TGTGCCAGCAGCCCGAGGGGGCCAAGCACAGATACGCAGTATTTT.

The rearrangement joins TRBV30 to TRBJ2-1, with TRBD2 matching over 7 bases. The CDR3 is 11 amino acids. Per the germline V gene, CDR1 is GTSNPN and CDR2 is SVGIG (reference sequence). CDR3: CAAGAGNEQFF. CDR3 DNA: TGTGCTGCGGGAGCGGGGAATGAGCAGTTCTTC.

The chain is built from TRBV10-2 and TRBJ1-6; a possible D gene is TRBD1 (6 bases). Germline V lookup: CDR1 WSHSY, CDR2 SAAADI. The CDR3 has 13 residues. Deletions cut 4 bases from V and 10 bases from J, with 11 bases between. CDR3 sequence reads: CASSGQAMSPLHF. In DNA, the CDR3 is TGCGCCAGCAGTGGACAGGCCATGTCACCCCTCCACTTT.

The chain recombines TRBV27 with TRBJ2-7; 11 bases align to TRBD2. After removal of 5 bases from V and 0 bases from J, the junction contained 9 bases not matched to a gene. From germline, CDR1 is MNHEY and CDR2 SMNVEV (reference sequence). The CDR3 runs 17 residues. For the CDR3, the DNA is TGTGCCAGCAGTGGACCGGGACTAGCGGTCCCCTCCTACGAGCAGTACTTC. Its translation is CASSGPGLAVPSYEQYF.

The gene calls are TRBV3-1 (or the pseudogene TRBV3-2) and TRBJ2-1; weak D call: TRBD2 (6 bases). Trimming cost V 2 bases and J 5 bases, with 10 bases left between them. The CDR3 is made up of 14 amino acids. Germline CDR1 LGHDT, CDR2 YNNKEL (reference sequence). The CDR3 nucleotides read TGTGCCAGCAGCCAAACGGGACTTAACAATGAGCAGTTCTTC. It is translated as CASSQTGLNNEQFF.

The genes are TRBV7-9 and TRBJ2-1, with 13 bases that match TRBD2. Germline V gene sequence: CDR1 SEHNR, CDR2 FQNEAQ (reference sequence). This CDR3 region has 15 residues. With V trimmed by 1 base and J by 6 bases, 0 bases remained unmatched. As DNA, the CDR3 is TGTGCCAGCAGCTTAGGGACTAGCGGGAGCAATGAGCAGTTCTTC. It encodes CASSLGTSGSNEQFF.

The chain recombines TRBV19 with TRBJ2-7; a weak D match, TRBD1 (5 bases). The V gene's germline CDR1 is LNHDA and CDR2 SQIVND (reference sequence). The V end lost 4 bases, the J end lost 0 bases, and 16 bases lay between the germline ends. CDR3 size: 16 residues. The CDR3 loop reads CASSSFSTRGSYEQYF. The DNA for the CDR3 is TGTGCCAGTAGTAGTTTTTCGACAAGGGGCTCCTACGAGCAGTACTTC.

The chain recombines TRBV2 with TRBJ1-4; no clear D. This CDR3 region has 15 residues. Trimming shortened V by 7 bases and J by 3 bases, and 15 bases separated the two germline ends. Germline V gene data show CDR1 as SNHLY and CDR2 as FYNNEI. The DNA for the CDR3 is TGTGCCAGCAAGGCCTTGAGCGCGGCTAATGAAAAACTGTTTTTT. Encoded protein: CASKALSAANEKLFF.

The chain joins TRBV12-3 or TRBV12-4 to TRBJ2-1, with D perhaps matching TRBD2 (5 bases). V lost 6 bases to trimming and J lost 2 bases, with 8 bases between them. CDR3 length: 13 amino acids. The CDR3, as DNA: TGTGCCAGCAGCCGGGGTACCTACAATGAGCAGTTCTTC. Its translation: CASSRGTYNEQFF.

V gene TRBV7-3 combines with J gene TRBJ2-1; no definite D call. The CDR3 length is 13 residues. The germline CDR1 and CDR2 sequences are SGHTA and FQGTGA. The ends were cut back, 0 bases at V and 7 bases at J, with 7 bases in the middle. DNA for the CDR3: TGTGCCAGCAGCTTAACGTTCCCGAATGAGCAGTTCTTC. Translated: CASSLTFPNEQFF. The variable domain in full, completed from reference TRBV7-3 and TRBJ2-1, reads GAGVSQTPSNKVTEKGKYVELRCDPISGHTALYWYRQSLGQGPEFLIYFQGTGAADDSGLPNDRFFAVRPEGSVSTLKIQRTERGDSAVYLCASSLTFPNEQFFGPGTRLTVL.

In this sample, this clone turned up once. The rearrangement uses TRBV2 and TRBJ2-2, with D uncertain. The germline V gene has CDR1 SNHLY and CDR2 FYNNEI. V lost 6 bases to trimming and J lost 5 bases, with 13 bases between them. The CDR3 is made up of 14 amino acids. The CDR3 DNA reads TGTGCCAGCAGAGACGACAATTGGACCGGGGAGCTGTTTTTT. Its translation is CASRDDNWTGELFF.

The sample holds a few counts of this clone. The chain uses TRBV7-6 and TRBJ1-4; 9 positions match TRBD1. V shed 2 bases, J shed 12 bases, and the junction held 10 bases outside the gene matches. Germline V gene data show CDR1 as SGHVS and CDR2 as FNYEAQ. The CDR3 runs 15 residues. CDR3 residues: CASSLTGTGLIELFF. DNA of the CDR3: TGTGCCAGCAGCTTAACGGGGACAGGGCTAATAGAACTGTTTTTT.

This clone was detected once. The rearrangement uses TRBV29-1 and TRBJ1-4; 7 bases fit TRBD1. With V trimmed by 8 bases and J by 2 bases, 11 bases remained unmatched. This CDR3 region has 15 residues. Germline V gene sequence: CDR1 SQVTM, CDR2 ANQGSEA. Written as DNA, the CDR3 is TGCAGCACAAGACAGGGATCTTCGACTAATGAAAAACTGTTTTTT. Translated: CSTRQGSSTNEKLFF.

The genes are TRBV9 and TRBJ2-2; a possible D gene is TRBD2 (5 bases). The germline gives CDR1 SGDLS, CDR2 YYNGEE. Trimming pared 4 bases from V and 4 bases from J, leaving 20 bases between. There are 17 residues in the CDR3. CDR3: CASSLRAPESGTGELFF. In DNA form, the CDR3 reads TGTGCCAGCAGCCTTCGGGCCCCGGAGAGCGGCACCGGGGAGCTGTTTTTT.

This clone was recorded only once. This chain uses TRBV9 with TRBJ2-3; D might be TRBD2 (6 bases). Trimming cost V 4 bases and J 3 bases, with 12 bases left between them. Germline CDR1 is SGDLS and CDR2 is YYNGEE. The CDR3 length is 14 residues. CDR3 region: CASSYGGDTDTQYF. CDR3 in DNA: TGTGCCAGCAGCTACGGCGGGGATACAGATACGCAGTATTTT. The whole variable domain, remainder taken from reference TRBV9 and TRBJ2-3, is DSGVTQTPKHLITATGQRVTLRCSPRSGDLSVYWYQQSLDQGLQFLIQYYNGEERAKGNILERFSAQQFPDLHSELNLSSLELGDSALYFCASSYGGDTDTQYFGPGTRLTVL.